This T cell receptor (beta chain) appears in the sequencing data of a study of T cell responses to AZD1222 COVID-19 vaccine (dated by TCRdb to the early 2020s). Background for the entire study: AZD1222 recipients whose second dose came at about 4 weeks and those whose second dose came at about 12 weeks were combined into one group, since spike-specific TCR depth and breadth did not differ between the two schedules. Enrollment into the trials was organized by age into subgroups of 18-55, 56-69 and 70-plus years, and those subgroups contained approximately 150, 30 and 60 TCR-sequenced participants, respectively. TCR sequencing was performed for about 240 trial participants, of whom roughly 200 were given two doses of AZD1222 and some 25 were given two doses of MenACWY control vaccine. Overall study results and their limits: Conclusions about previously exposed vaccinees are limited because only six or seven AZD1222 recipients were SARS-CoV-2 seropositive at baseline. Epitopes outside the regions mutated in the B.1.351 and B.1.1.7 variants were reportedly recognized by nearly half of the unique spike-specific TCRs. Because no day 14 peak-response samples were available, the repertoires could be characterized only after the peak T cell response. A significant rise in spike-specific TCR breadth and depth was observed after two AZD1222 doses relative to day 0 and relative to MenACWY recipients. Most participants were white British and females outnumbered males, and the authors suggested that clonal diversity may have been underestimated. In the small 56-69-year group, the increase in depth fell short of significance, most likely because of low power. The whole spike protein was spanned by vaccine-associated CD4 TCRs, and dominant responses were seen in regions 160-218 and 743-854.

Note on this clone: No cognate antigen has been identified for it. No qualities accompany the bases; no much larger clone lies one base away.

The CDR3 regions of human TCRbeta chains were analyzed by immunosequencing. The source study handled its data this way. Repertoire TCRs were matched against a reference library of SARS-CoV-2-specific TCRs generated with the MIRA antigen-specificity platform. Breadth was defined as the fraction of unique TCRs that were SARS-CoV-2-associated. Depth was defined as the fraction of total T cells that were SARS-CoV-2-associated. Using the MIRA data, each spike-specific TCR was assigned both to the spike region to which the TCR was reactive and to a CD4 or CD8 class. Log10-transformed breadth and depth values were compared by one-way ANOVA with Sidak's multiple comparisons tests. In TCRdb, the immuneACCESS table is reduced to in-frame sequences with V and J assigned. These tables do not hold every clone; where another copy was compared, an unresolved V gene accounts for under half, and the others remain unexplained. V, J and clone size were drawn from that table, and D and trimming were deduced from the DNA. The sample table records roughly 120,000 clones; just under 95% of these occur just once. Approximately 3.1% of the sample belongs to the ten largest clones.

Spanning cysteine to phenylalanine, the CDR3 consists of 16 amino acids. Only the CDR3 portion is preserved as DNA: 48 bases, with reading frame beginning at the first base. Trimming takes 5 bases from V and 0 bases from J, and the germline ends sit 14 bases apart. The CDR1 and CDR2 encoded by the germline V gene (reference sequence) are MNHNY and SVGAGI. The sample's time point label is to be understood as: baseline before first vaccination. Vaccinee samples were obtained from the UK trials COV001 and COV002, which included a single-blind randomized controlled phase 2/3 trial of AZD1222 (ChAdOx1 nCoV-19) in healthy adults. For TCRbeta chain sequencing, PBMC samples were collected from trial participants at day 0 and at day 28 after the second dose.

The source material was peripheral blood, sampled on day 0 of AZD1222 vaccination. The chain is encoded by TRBV6-6 joined to TRBJ1-3; TRBD1 is a possible D gene, resting on 5 matching bases. The TCR originated in an adult in good health. The CDR3 has the sequence CASSPGPGGSGNTIYF. The bases are TGTGCCAGCAGTCCCGGCCCTGGGGGCTCTGGAAACACCATATATTTT.